This TCR beta chain emerged from a study of blood T cell repertoires in COVID-19. Across the study: The study drew acute and convalescent COVID-19 samples from the United States, Italy and Spain.

Per the original data handling: Scientists estimated how many nucleated cells there were by amplifying reference gene primers. TCRdb's copy holds only in-frame clones and misses some; the assay was immunoSEQ multiplex PCR. From that table come the V and J calls and clone size; the DNA was used to work out D and trimming. The repertoire includes about 190,000 clones, 85% to 90% of them detected once, and 2.5% to 3.5% sits in the top ten. Trimming shortened V by 1 base and J by 4 bases, and 11 bases separated the two germline ends. The germline gives CDR1 SGHRS, CDR2 YFSETQ. The CDR3 is made up of 15 amino acids.

The sample comprised peripheral blood. The clonotype was recovered from a woman aged 30 to 39 with active or convalescent COVID-19. The chain employs TRBV5-1 and TRBJ1-4, with D tentatively TRBD1 (5 bases). CDR3 nucleotides: TGCGCCAGCAGCTTGCTGGCAGGGAATAATGAAAAACTGTTTTTT. Protein: CASSLLAGNNEKLFF.